These 8 T cell receptor beta chains came from one sample sequenced in a study of T cell changes during pregnancy in multiple sclerosis. Sequenced by immunoSEQ multiplex PCR; TCRdb stores in-frame clones only, minus some. The table shows tens of thousands of clones, with roughly 94% occurring only once. The specimen was CD4+ T cells from peripheral blood mononuclear cells, collected in the third trimester of pregnancy. The receptors come from a female donor with multiple sclerosis, enrolled in a pregnancy study.

V is TRBV15 and J is TRBJ1-1; maybe TRBD1 (5 bases). Germline V gene lookup returns CDR1 LNHNV and CDR2 YYDKDF (reference sequence). The V gene lost 0 bases and the J gene lost 6 bases, with 17 bases spanning the gap. This CDR3 region has 16 residues. CDR3 region: CATSRDYTGPWAEAFF. DNA for the CDR3: TGTGCCACCAGCAGAGATTACACAGGCCCGTGGGCTGAAGCTTTCTTT. Full variable domain (outside the CDR3, taken from reference TRBV15 and TRBJ1-1): DAMVIQNPRYQVTQFGKPVTLSCSQTLNHNVMYWYQQKSSQAPKLLFHYYDKDFNNEADTPDNFQSRRPNTSFCFLDIRSPGLGDTAMYLCATSRDYTGPWAEAFFGQGTRLTVV.

The V and J genes are TRBV27 and TRBJ2-7; D not certain. The CDR3 loop spans 11 amino acids. In germline, CDR1 is MNHEY, CDR2 SMNVEV (reference sequence). Trimming took off 4 bases at V and 6 bases at J, with 7 bases between the two ends. CDR3 loop: CASSSPGEQYF. The CDR3 DNA sequence: TGTGCCAGCAGTTCCCCGGGCGAGCAGTACTTC.

This sequence joins TRBV11-3 and TRBJ2-3, with 10 bases matching TRBD2. CDR3 length equals 14 residues. CDR1 is SGHNT and CDR2 is YENEEA in the germline V gene. After removal of 6 bases from V and 1 base from J, the junction contained 1 base not matched to a gene. This CDR3 reads CASSTSGGTDTQYF. In DNA form, the CDR3 reads TGTGCCAGCAGTACTAGCGGGGGCACAGATACGCAGTATTTT.

The CDR3 nucleotides are TGTGCCAGCAGTTTGACTAGCGGGAGTACAGATACGCAGTATTTT. Its protein product is CASSLTSGSTDTQYF. This chain links TRBV2 with TRBJ2-3; 12 bases match TRBD2. The CDR3 contains 15 residues. Germline values: CDR1 SNHLY, CDR2 FYNNEI. V trimming: 5 bases; J trimming: 3 bases; junction bases outside the gene matches: 3.

The chain couples TRBV18 to TRBJ2-3; a weak D match, TRBD2 (5 bases). The CDR3 length is 17 residues. The V gene lost 6 bases and the J gene lost 2 bases, with 21 bases spanning the gap. Germline CDR1 KGHSH, CDR2 LQKENI. For the CDR3, the DNA is TGTGCCAGCTCCCCAACCAGTCGTCTAGCTGCCACAGATACGCAGTATTTT. It specifies CASSPTSRLAATDTQYF.

This chain uses TRBV29-1 with TRBJ1-4; 9 bases fit TRBD1. This CDR3 has 16 amino acids. V was pared by 4 bases and J by 8 bases, with 14 bases of the junction left unmatched. Germline CDR1 and CDR2: SQVTM and ANQGSEA. CDR3 in amino acids: CSVAGTGFGGGEKLFF. The CDR3 bases are TGCAGCGTTGCCGGGACAGGGTTTGGGGGGGGCGAAAAACTGTTTTTT.

The table lists this clone with a few counts. This chain connects TRBV5-1 to TRBJ1-1; weak D call: TRBD1 (5 bases). This CDR3 is built from 13 residues. The germline CDR1 and CDR2 sequences are SGHRS and YFSETQ. Deletions cut 1 base from V and 2 bases from J, with 6 bases between. This CDR3 reads CASSLQGNTEAFF. Written as DNA, the CDR3 is TGCGCCAGCAGCTTGCAGGGCAACACTGAAGCTTTCTTT.

Here the CDR3 reads CASRRGQGVIAEAFF. The DNA of the CDR3 is TGTGCCAGCAGAAGAGGACAGGGAGTAATCGCTGAAGCTTTCTTT. The chain employs TRBV6-5 and TRBJ1-1; 8 bases line up with TRBD1. V dropped 6 bases and J dropped 6; count of bases not matched to a gene: 12. The germline V gene has CDR1 MNHEY and CDR2 SVGAGI. This CDR3 has 15 residues.